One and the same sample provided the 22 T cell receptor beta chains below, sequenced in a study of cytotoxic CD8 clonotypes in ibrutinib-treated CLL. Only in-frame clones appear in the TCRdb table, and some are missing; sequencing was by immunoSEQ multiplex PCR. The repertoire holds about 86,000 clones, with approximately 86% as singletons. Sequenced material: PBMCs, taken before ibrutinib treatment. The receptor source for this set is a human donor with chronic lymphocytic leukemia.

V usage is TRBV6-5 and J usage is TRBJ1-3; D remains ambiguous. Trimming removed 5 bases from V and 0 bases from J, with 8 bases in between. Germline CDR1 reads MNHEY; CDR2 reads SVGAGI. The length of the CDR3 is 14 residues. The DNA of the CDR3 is TGTGCCAGCAGTGTAGCTTCCTCTGGAAACACCATATATTTT. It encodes CASSVASSGNTIYF.

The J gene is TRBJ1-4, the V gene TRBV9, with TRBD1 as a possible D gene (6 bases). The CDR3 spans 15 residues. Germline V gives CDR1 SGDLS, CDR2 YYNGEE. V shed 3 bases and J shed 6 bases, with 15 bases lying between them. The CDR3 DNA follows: TGTGCCAGCAGCGCTGGGGACATCGTTTATGAAAAACTGTTTTTT. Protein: CASSAGDIVYEKLFF.

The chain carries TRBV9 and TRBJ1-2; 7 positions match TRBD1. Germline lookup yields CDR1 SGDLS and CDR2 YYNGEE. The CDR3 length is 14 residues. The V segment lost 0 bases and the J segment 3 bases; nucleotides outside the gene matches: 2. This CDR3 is CASSVAGGHYGYTF. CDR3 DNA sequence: TGTGCCAGCAGCGTAGCAGGGGGACACTATGGCTACACCTTC.

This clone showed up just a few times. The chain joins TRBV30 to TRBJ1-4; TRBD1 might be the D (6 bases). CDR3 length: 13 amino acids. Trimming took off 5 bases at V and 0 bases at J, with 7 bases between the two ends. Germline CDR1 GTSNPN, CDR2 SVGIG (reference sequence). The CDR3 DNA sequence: TGTGCCTGGGGACAGTCAACTAATGAAAAACTGTTTTTT. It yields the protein CAWGQSTNEKLFF.

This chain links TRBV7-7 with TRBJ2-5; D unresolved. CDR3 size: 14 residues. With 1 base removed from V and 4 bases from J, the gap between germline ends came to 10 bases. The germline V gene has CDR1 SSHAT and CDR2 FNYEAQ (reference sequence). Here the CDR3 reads CASSLEGGLETQYF. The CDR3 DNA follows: TGTGCCAGCAGCTTAGAAGGTGGATTAGAGACCCAGTACTTC.

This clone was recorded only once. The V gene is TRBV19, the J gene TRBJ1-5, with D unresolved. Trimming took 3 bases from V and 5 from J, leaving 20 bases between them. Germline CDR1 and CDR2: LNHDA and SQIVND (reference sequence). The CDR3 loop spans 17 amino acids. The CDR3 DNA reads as TGTGCCAGTAGTATGGATTATGTGAGAAGGCCCTATCAGCCCCAGCATTTT. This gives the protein CASSMDYVRRPYQPQHF.

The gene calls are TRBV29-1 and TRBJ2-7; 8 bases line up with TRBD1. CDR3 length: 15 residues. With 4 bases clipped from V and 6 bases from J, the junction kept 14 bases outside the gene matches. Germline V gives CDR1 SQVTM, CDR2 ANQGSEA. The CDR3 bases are TGCAGCGTTGCTTCTCCCAGGACAGGGATGTCCGAGCAGTACTTC. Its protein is CSVASPRTGMSEQYF.

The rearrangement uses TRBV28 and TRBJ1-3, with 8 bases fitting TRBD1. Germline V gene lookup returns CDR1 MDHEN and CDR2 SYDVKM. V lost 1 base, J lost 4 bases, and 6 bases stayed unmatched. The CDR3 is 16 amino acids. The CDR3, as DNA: TGTGCCAGCAGTTTATACGGGACAGGACTAGGAAACACCATATATTTT. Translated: CASSLYGTGLGNTIYF.

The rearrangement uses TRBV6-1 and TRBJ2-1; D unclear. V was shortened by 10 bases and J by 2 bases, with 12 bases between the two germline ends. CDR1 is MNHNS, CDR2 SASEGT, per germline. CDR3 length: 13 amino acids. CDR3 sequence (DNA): TGTGCCACCCAAGCCCCTGCCTACAATGAGCAGTTCTTC. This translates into CATQAPAYNEQFF.

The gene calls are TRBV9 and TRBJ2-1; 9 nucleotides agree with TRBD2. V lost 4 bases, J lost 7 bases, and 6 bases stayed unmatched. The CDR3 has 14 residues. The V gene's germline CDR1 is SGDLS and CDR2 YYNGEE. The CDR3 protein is CASSSGLARNEQFF. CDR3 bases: TGTGCCAGCAGCTCGGGACTAGCTCGGAATGAGCAGTTCTTC.

CDR3 bases: TGCGCCAGCAGCCTCGGACAGCCCTCCTCTAACTATGGCTACACCTTC. It codes for CASSLGQPSSNYGYTF. The chain combines TRBV4-1 with TRBJ1-2, with D perhaps TRBD1 (6 bases). The CDR3 extends over 16 amino acids. In germline, CDR1 is MGHRA, CDR2 YSYEKL. The ends were cut back, 4 bases at V and 0 bases at J, with 15 bases in the middle.

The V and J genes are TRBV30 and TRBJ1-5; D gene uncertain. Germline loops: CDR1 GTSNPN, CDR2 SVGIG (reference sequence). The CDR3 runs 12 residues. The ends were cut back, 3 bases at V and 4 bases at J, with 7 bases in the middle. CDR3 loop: CAWSFTNQPQHF. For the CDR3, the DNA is TGTGCCTGGAGCTTCACAAATCAGCCCCAGCATTTT.

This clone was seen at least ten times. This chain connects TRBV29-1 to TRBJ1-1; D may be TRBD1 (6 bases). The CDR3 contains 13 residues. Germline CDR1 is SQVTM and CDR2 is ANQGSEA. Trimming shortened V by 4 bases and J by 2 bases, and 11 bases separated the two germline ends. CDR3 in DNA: TGCAGCGTTGGGCGACAGGCCAACACTGAAGCTTTCTTT. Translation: CSVGRQANTEAFF.

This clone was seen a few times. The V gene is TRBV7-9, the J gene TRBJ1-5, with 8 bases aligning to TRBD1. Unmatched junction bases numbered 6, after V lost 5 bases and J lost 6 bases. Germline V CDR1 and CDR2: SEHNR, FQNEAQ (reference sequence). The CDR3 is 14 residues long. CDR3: CASSKDRDAQPQHF. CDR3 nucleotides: TGTGCCAGCAGCAAGGACAGGGATGCTCAGCCCCAGCATTTT.

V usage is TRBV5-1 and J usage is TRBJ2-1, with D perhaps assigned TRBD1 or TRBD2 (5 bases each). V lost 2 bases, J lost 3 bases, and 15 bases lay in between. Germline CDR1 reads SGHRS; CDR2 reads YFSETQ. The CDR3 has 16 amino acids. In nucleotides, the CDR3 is TGCGCCAGCAGCTTTACTAGACAGTCCTACTACAATGAGCAGTTCTTC. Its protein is CASSFTRQSYYNEQFF.

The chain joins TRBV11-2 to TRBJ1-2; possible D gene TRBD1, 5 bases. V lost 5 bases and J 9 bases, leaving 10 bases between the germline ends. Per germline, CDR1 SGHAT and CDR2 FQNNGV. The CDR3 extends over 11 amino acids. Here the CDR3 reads CASSQGRRYTF. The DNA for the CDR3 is TGTGCCAGCAGCCAGGGACGGCGCTACACCTTC.

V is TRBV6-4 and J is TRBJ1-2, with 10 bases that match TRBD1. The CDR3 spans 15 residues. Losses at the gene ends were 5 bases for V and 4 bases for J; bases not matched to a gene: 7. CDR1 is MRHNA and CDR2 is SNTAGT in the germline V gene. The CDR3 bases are TGTGCCAGCAGTCTCAGACAGGGGGCCCCCTATGGCTACACCTTC. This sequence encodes CASSLRQGAPYGYTF.

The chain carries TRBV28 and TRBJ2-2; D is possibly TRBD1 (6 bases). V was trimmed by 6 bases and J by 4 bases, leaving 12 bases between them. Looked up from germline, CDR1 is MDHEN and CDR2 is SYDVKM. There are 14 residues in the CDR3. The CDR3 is CASSMTGPTGELFF. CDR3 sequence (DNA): TGTGCCAGCAGCATGACAGGCCCCACCGGGGAGCTGTTTTTT.

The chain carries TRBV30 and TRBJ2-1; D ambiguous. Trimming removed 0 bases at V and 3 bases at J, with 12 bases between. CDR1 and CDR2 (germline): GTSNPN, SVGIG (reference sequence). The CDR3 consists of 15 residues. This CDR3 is CAWSVPLGFYNEQFF. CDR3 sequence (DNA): TGTGCCTGGAGTGTACCTCTCGGCTTCTACAATGAGCAGTTCTTC.

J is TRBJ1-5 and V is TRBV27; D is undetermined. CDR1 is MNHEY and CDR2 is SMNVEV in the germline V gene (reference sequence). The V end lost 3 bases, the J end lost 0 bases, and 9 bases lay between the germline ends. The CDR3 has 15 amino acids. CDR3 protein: CASSLREYSNQPQHF. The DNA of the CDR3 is TGTGCCAGCAGTTTGCGGGAGTATAGCAATCAGCCCCAGCATTTT.

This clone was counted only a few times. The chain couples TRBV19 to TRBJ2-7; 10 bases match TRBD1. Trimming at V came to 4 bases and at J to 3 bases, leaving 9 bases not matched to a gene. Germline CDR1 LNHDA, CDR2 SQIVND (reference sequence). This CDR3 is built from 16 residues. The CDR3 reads CASSSVGQGEFYEQYF. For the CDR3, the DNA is TGTGCCAGTAGTAGCGTAGGACAGGGGGAGTTCTACGAGCAGTACTTC.

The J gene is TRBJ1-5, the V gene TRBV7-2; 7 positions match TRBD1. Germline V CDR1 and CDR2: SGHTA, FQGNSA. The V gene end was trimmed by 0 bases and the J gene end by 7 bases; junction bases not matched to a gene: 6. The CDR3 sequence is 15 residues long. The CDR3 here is CASSLAGGPSQPQHF. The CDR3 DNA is TGTGCCAGCAGCTTAGCAGGGGGCCCCAGCCAGCCCCAGCATTTT.